The 14 T cell receptor beta chains below come from one sample, sequenced in a study of blood T cell repertoires in COVID-19. The table came from immunoSEQ multiplex PCR; TCRdb's copy has only in-frame clones and leaves some out. Of about 270,000 clones in the sample, 86% were seen once. Specimen: PBMCs or T cells enriched from blood (not recorded which). The receptor source for this set is a woman aged 18-30 years who had recovered from COVID-19.

The chain combines TRBV19 with TRBJ2-1; 10 positions match TRBD1. Per germline, CDR1 LNHDA and CDR2 SQIVND (reference sequence). The CDR3 runs to 14 residues. The trim removed 6 bases at V and 8 bases at J, leaving 7 bases unmatched. The CDR3 region is CASSPGQGIHEQFF. CDR3 in DNA: TGTGCCAGTAGCCCGGGACAGGGGATCCATGAGCAGTTCTTC.

Concerning this clone itself: Other nucleotide sequences in the sample specify the same CDR3. The chain carries TRBV4-1 and TRBJ2-7; 9 bases fit TRBD1. CDR3 length: 16 residues. Looked up from germline, CDR1 is MGHRA and CDR2 is YSYEKL. The V and J ends lost 4 bases and 0 bases, in that order; junction bases with no gene match: 7. The CDR3 is CASSPSGTGSSYEQYF. CDR3 bases: TGCGCCAGCAGCCCGTCCGGGACAGGGAGCTCCTACGAGCAGTACTTC.

The chain combines TRBV11-2 with TRBJ1-2; D gene uncertain. Germline V lookup: CDR1 SGHAT, CDR2 FQNNGV. The CDR3 length is 11 residues. V dropped 3 bases and J dropped 6 bases, with 5 bases sitting between them. Here the CDR3 DNA reads TGTGCCAGCAGCTTTCGGGATGGCTACACCTTC. It specifies CASSFRDGYTF.

The chain has TRBV20-1 and TRBJ1-5; TRBD1 might be the D (5 bases). The CDR3 runs 15 residues. V dropped 3 bases and J dropped 3 bases, with 15 bases sitting between them. CDR1 DFQATT and CDR2 SNEGSKA come from the germline V gene (reference sequence). CDR3 coding DNA: TGCAGTGCTAGTCGGGGGGGGAATGCCAATCAGCCCCAGCATTTT. It encodes CSASRGGNANQPQHF.

The chain is built from TRBV4-1 and TRBJ1-1; D is possibly TRBD1 (5 bases). Trimming removed 3 bases at V and 0 bases at J, with 8 bases between. The CDR3 is 14 amino acids. CDR1 is MGHRA and CDR2 is YSYEKL in the germline V gene. CDR3 region: CASSHRQMNTEAFF. The CDR3, as DNA: TGCGCCAGCAGCCATAGACAGATGAACACTGAAGCTTTCTTT.

The rearrangement joins TRBV7-2 to TRBJ1-2; 7 nucleotides line up with TRBD1. The germline V gene has CDR1 SGHTA and CDR2 FQGNSA. The CDR3 sequence is 14 residues long. The J segment lost 6 bases and the V segment lost 0 bases, leaving 4 bases of the junction unmatched. The CDR3 DNA follows: TGTGCCAGCAGCTTAGCGGACAGGATGGATGGCTACACCTTC. Amino acids: CASSLADRMDGYTF. Variable domain in full (rest from reference TRBV7-2 and TRBJ1-2): GAGVSQSPSNKVTEKGKDVELRCDPISGHTALYWYRQSLGQGLEFLIYFQGNSAPDKSGLPSDRFSAERTGGSVSTLTIQRTQQEDSAVYLCASSLADRMDGYTFGSGTRLTVV.

The chain employs TRBV7-2 and TRBJ2-7; D might be TRBD1 (6 bases). The CDR3 is made up of 15 amino acids. V was clipped by 0 bases and J by 5 bases, with 14 bases between them. Germline CDR1 reads SGHTA; CDR2 reads FQGNSA. CDR3 sequence: CASSLASQGMHEQYF. In DNA form, the CDR3 reads TGTGCCAGCAGCTTAGCCTCGCAGGGGATGCACGAGCAGTACTTC.

This clone was detected once. The rearrangement links TRBV5-4 to TRBJ2-1; the match to TRBD2 covers 12 bases. With V trimmed by 4 bases and J by 5 bases, 4 bases remained unmatched. Germline loops: CDR1 SGHNT, CDR2 YYREEE (reference sequence). CDR3 length equals 15 residues. CDR3 DNA sequence: TGTGCCAGCAGCCTACTAGCGGGGGGAAACAATGAGCAGTTCTTC. Its translation: CASSLLAGGNNEQFF.

The V gene is TRBV10-2, the J gene TRBJ2-3; D uncertain. This CDR3 has 18 amino acids. Germline CDR1 WSHSY, CDR2 SAAADI. Trimming took off 0 bases at V and 2 bases at J, with 18 bases between the two ends. The CDR3 is CASSESYGARPHTDTQYF. CDR3 coding DNA: TGCGCCAGCAGTGAGTCGTACGGAGCCCGGCCCCACACAGATACGCAGTATTTT.

This chain links TRBV4-2 with TRBJ2-3; 13 bases map to TRBD2. The CDR3 sequence is 17 residues long. Germline lookup yields CDR1 LGHNA and CDR2 YNFKEQ. After removal of 1 base from V and 2 bases from J, the junction contained 3 bases not matched to a gene. CDR3 bases: TGTGCCAGCAGCCAAGGGGGACTAGCGGGATTCACAGATACGCAGTATTTT. It codes for CASSQGGLAGFTDTQYF.

The chain has TRBV10-2 and TRBJ1-1; the D is unclear. Trimming pared 7 bases from V and 0 bases from J, leaving 15 bases between. Per germline, CDR1 WSHSY and CDR2 SAAADI. CDR3 length: 15 amino acids. The DNA of the CDR3 is TGCGCCAGCACCACCACAGTTAACATGAACACTGAAGCTTTCTTT. It codes for CASTTTVNMNTEAFF.

V is TRBV4-1 and J is TRBJ1-5, with D possibly being TRBD1 (5 bases). Per germline, CDR1 MGHRA and CDR2 YSYEKL. This CDR3 is built from 16 residues. Trimming took off 4 bases at V and 2 bases at J, with 15 bases between the two ends. The CDR3 protein is CASSPLPGGGNQPQHF. In nucleotides, the CDR3 is TGCGCCAGCAGCCCCCTTCCGGGGGGAGGCAATCAGCCCCAGCATTTT.

The rearrangement joins TRBV6-1 to TRBJ1-2; tentative D call: TRBD1 (5 bases). Per the germline V gene, CDR1 is MNHNS and CDR2 is SASEGT. V shed 5 bases and J shed 2 bases, with 9 bases lying between them. The CDR3 covers 13 residues. CDR3 DNA sequence: TGTGCCAGCAGTTTTCCAGGGAACTATGGCTACACCTTC. Amino acids: CASSFPGNYGYTF.

The genes are TRBV24-1 and TRBJ2-3; 7 nucleotides match TRBD1. This CDR3 region has 17 residues. CDR1 and CDR2 from the germline V gene are KGHDR and SFDVKD. The trim removed 0 bases at V and 3 bases at J, leaving 8 bases unmatched. CDR3 DNA sequence: TGTGCCACCAGTGATTTGCGCTGGTCAGGGGGTACAGATACGCAGTATTTT. Translating it yields CATSDLRWSGGTDTQYF.